Included here is one T cell receptor beta chain sequence, with context. Its antigen is unidentified. This record belongs to a study of cytomegalovirus exposure and HLA in healthy donors. Notes on the study in general: For TCR beta chains, V- and J-gene trimming was later linked to a missense DCLRE1C variant.

The length of the CDR3 is 13 residues. With 4 bases removed from V and 4 bases from J, the gap between germline ends came to 10 bases. CDR1 is LGHNA, CDR2 YSLEER, per germline. The study ran its PCR with 60 Vbeta and 13 Jbeta primers. Repertoires were generated with immunoSEQ multiplex PCR, while TCRdb's copy carries only in-frame clones and drops some. The sample has 200,000 to 250,000 clones, roughly 80% seen once; the top ten hold around 5.4%. Sequenced sample: PBMCs. The TCR comes from a middle-aged woman in good health and CMV-seropositive. This chain uses TRBV4-3 with TRBJ1-1; D unresolved. The CDR3 loop is CASSPREGTEAFF. CDR3 bases: TGCGCCAGCAGCCCCCGCGAGGGCACTGAAGCTTTCTTT.